These 25 T cell receptor beta chains were sequenced from one sample in a study of T cells in localized non-small cell lung cancer. Assay: immunoSEQ multiplex PCR; the TCRdb copy retains only in-frame clones and omits some. The sample records around 69,000 clones, about 90% being singletons. Sequenced here: peripheral blood, sampled before any cancer treatment. These receptor sequences come from a woman aged 35-75 years with stage I lung adenocarcinoma.

The chain joins TRBV19 to TRBJ2-5, with D perhaps TRBD1 or TRBD2 (5 bases each). Trimming left V 5 bases short and J 3 bases short, with 19 bases between. This CDR3 is 16 amino acids long. CDR1 and CDR2 (germline): LNHDA, SQIVND (reference sequence). CDR3 region: CASSPEGYEWEETQYF. The CDR3 coding sequence is TGTGCCAGTAGTCCAGAGGGGTATGAGTGGGAAGAGACCCAGTACTTC.

This chain connects TRBV11-3 to TRBJ1-1, with unresolved D. V lost 1 base and J lost 10, with 13 bases in between. Germline V CDR1 and CDR2: SGHNT, YENEEA. The CDR3 spans 13 residues. The CDR3 region is CASSLVPSGVAFF. In nucleotides, the CDR3 is TGTGCCAGCAGCTTAGTTCCATCCGGGGTAGCTTTCTTT.

The V gene is TRBV7-8, the J gene TRBJ1-3; 7 bases agree with TRBD1. The CDR3 loop spans 16 amino acids. Unmatched junction bases numbered 6, after V lost 4 bases and J lost 0 bases. Germline V gene sequence: CDR1 SGHVS, CDR2 FQNEAQ. DNA for the CDR3: TGTGCCAGCAGCTGGGGACAGAGGGACTCTGGAAACACCATATATTTT. Amino acids: CASSWGQRDSGNTIYF.

The V and J genes are TRBV5-1 and TRBJ2-5, with a possible D match to TRBD2 (6 bases). CDR1 and CDR2 from the germline V gene are SGHRS and YFSETQ. The CDR3 runs 14 residues. V was pared by 1 base and J by 3 bases, with 10 bases between. The CDR3 is CASSLTSTEETQYF. In DNA, the CDR3 is TGCGCCAGCAGCTTGACTAGCACCGAAGAGACCCAGTACTTC.

Within the sample, this clone is medium-sized (0.01 to 0.1%). The rearrangement links TRBV29-1 to TRBJ1-2, with D perhaps TRBD1 (6 bases). Deletions cut 4 bases from V and 5 bases from J, with 11 bases between. CDR3 length: 12 residues. The V gene's germline CDR1 is SQVTM and CDR2 ANQGSEA. CDR3 sequence reads: CSVGGPPYGYTF. The CDR3 DNA sequence: TGCAGCGTTGGGGGGCCCCCTTATGGCTACACCTTC.

The chain is built from TRBV5-1 and TRBJ1-1, with a possible D match to TRBD1 (5 bases). The CDR3 has 15 amino acids. V was shortened by 0 bases and J by 0 bases, with 9 bases between the two germline ends. CDR1 and CDR2 (germline): SGHRS, YFSETQ. CDR3: CASSLEGAMNTEAFF. The CDR3 DNA reads TGCGCCAGCAGCTTGGAAGGGGCCATGAACACTGAAGCTTTCTTT.

This chain joins TRBV28 and TRBJ2-5, with D possibly matching TRBD1 (6 bases). Germline CDR1 reads MDHEN; CDR2 reads SYDVKM. CDR3 size: 14 residues. Trimming took off 4 bases at V and 3 bases at J, with 12 bases between the two ends. The CDR3 protein is CASSSPRTEETQYF. CDR3 DNA sequence: TGTGCCAGCAGTTCCCCCCGGACAGAAGAGACCCAGTACTTC.

CDR3 nucleotide sequence: TGTGCCAGCAGTTTGACAGGGAATCAGCCCCAGCATTTT. Translated, it gives CASSLTGNQPQHF. The rearrangement uses TRBV2 and TRBJ1-5, with TRBD1 matching over 7 bases. The CDR3 is 13 amino acids. Unmatched junction bases numbered 2, after V lost 5 bases and J lost 4 bases. CDR1 is SNHLY and CDR2 is FYNNEI in the germline V gene.

Regarding this clone: One end of the junction fails to match germline, which may point to a read error. The chain uses TRBV7-7 and TRBJ2-1; possibly TRBD2 for D (6 bases). Germline CDR1 SSHAT, CDR2 FNYEAQ (reference sequence). This CDR3 is built from 15 residues. The CDR3 loop reads CASSPRLSSDNEQFF. DNA of the CDR3: TGTGCTAGCAGCCCCCGCTTGTCTAGCGACAATGAGCAGTTCTTC.

The chain joins TRBV7-4 to TRBJ2-7; a possible D gene is TRBD2 (6 bases). The CDR3 sequence is 14 residues long. Germline loops: CDR1 SGHVT, CDR2 SQSDAQ. Trimming took 2 bases from V and 2 from J, leaving 10 bases between them. DNA for the CDR3: TGTGCCAGCAGCTTACGGGACTCGCCCTACGAGCAGTACTTC. Its protein product is CASSLRDSPYEQYF.

This chain links TRBV7-8 with TRBJ1-1; D might be TRBD1 (5 bases). V dropped 1 base and J dropped 6 bases, with 6 bases sitting between them. Germline loops: CDR1 SGHVS, CDR2 FQNEAQ. This CDR3 is 12 amino acids long. CDR3 amino acids: CASSLGGAEAFF. The CDR3 nucleotides are TGTGCCAGCAGCTTAGGGGGGGCTGAAGCTTTCTTT.

The rearrangement joins TRBV6-1 to TRBJ1-1; no firm D call. Germline CDR1 reads MNHNS; CDR2 reads SASEGT. The length of the CDR3 is 13 residues. The CDR3 is CVTSDYMNTEAFF. CDR3 DNA sequence: TGTGTTACGTCGGACTACATGAACACTGAAGCTTTCTTT.

The gene calls are TRBV6-5 and TRBJ1-6; the D gene is possibly TRBD1 (5 bases). Germline lookup yields CDR1 MNHEY and CDR2 SVGAGI. V was pared by 5 bases and J by 6 bases, with 11 bases between. The CDR3 length is 14 residues. CDR3 amino acids: CASSIGVPNSPLHF. CDR3 nucleotide sequence: TGTGCCAGCAGTATAGGGGTCCCTAATTCACCCCTCCACTTT.

The genes are TRBV5-5 and TRBJ2-5; D not certain. There are 14 residues in the CDR3. The germline CDR1 and CDR2 sequences are SGHKS and YYEKEE (reference sequence). V lost 4 bases and J 1 base, leaving 11 bases between the germline ends. The CDR3 DNA reads TGTGCCAGCAGCCTCGGGCAGGTCCAAGAGACCCAGTACTTC. It is translated as CASSLGQVQETQYF. The entire variable domain, with the rest obtained from reference TRBV5-5 and TRBJ2-5, is as follows: DAGVTQSPTHLIKTRGQQVTLRCSPISGHKSVSWYQQVLGQGPQFIFQYYEKEERGRGNFPDRFSARQFPNYSSELNVNALLLGDSALYLCASSLGQVQETQYFGPGTRLLVL.

The chain joins TRBV5-4 to TRBJ1-2; 9 nucleotides align to TRBD1. The CDR3 consists of 14 residues. Germline V CDR1 and CDR2: SGHNT, YYREEE (reference sequence). The V and J ends lost 4 bases and 5 bases, in that order; junction bases with no gene match: 6. The DNA for the CDR3 is TGTGCCAGCAGCCTACAGGACAGGGGATATGGCTACACCTTC. As protein: CASSLQDRGYGYTF.

The CDR3: CASSPDGSQPQHF. The CDR3 nucleotides are TGTGCCAGCAGCCCTGACGGTAGTCAGCCCCAGCATTTT. The chain links TRBV7-9 to TRBJ1-5; D uncertain. The CDR3 is 13 residues long. Per germline, CDR1 SEHNR and CDR2 FQNEAQ (reference sequence). Trimming cost V 5 bases and J 6 bases, with 11 bases left between them.

The CDR3 DNA reads as TGTGCCAGCAGGCTAACGAGACAGGCCTATGGCTACACCTTC. It codes for CASRLTRQAYGYTF. This rearrangement joins TRBV28 to TRBJ1-2; TRBD1 is a possible D gene (6 bases). Per the germline V gene, CDR1 is MDHEN and CDR2 is SYDVKM. The length of the CDR3 is 14 residues. The ends were cut back, 6 bases at V and 4 bases at J, with 15 bases in the middle.

The rearrangement uses TRBV5-1 and TRBJ1-2; TRBD1 matches at 8 bases. Germline V gene sequence: CDR1 SGHRS, CDR2 YFSETQ. J lost 8 bases, V lost 0 bases, and 12 bases had no gene match. This CDR3 comprises 16 residues. This CDR3 reads CASSLGPQSGGGGYTF. CDR3 in DNA: TGCGCCAGCAGCTTGGGACCCCAATCAGGGGGCGGAGGCTACACCTTC.

This chain links TRBV27 with TRBJ1-2; possible D gene TRBD1, 5 bases. This CDR3 contains 13 residues. V lost 3 bases, J lost 6 bases, and 11 bases lay in between. Germline CDR1 is MNHEY and CDR2 is SMNVEV (reference sequence). The CDR3 spells CASSLGQGDGYTF. The CDR3 region has the DNA TGTGCCAGCAGTTTGGGGCAGGGAGATGGCTACACCTTC.

The J gene is TRBJ1-3, the V gene TRBV5-1, with D possibly TRBD1 on 5 matching bases. The CDR3 is 14 residues long. The germline gives CDR1 SGHRS, CDR2 YFSETQ. The germline V and J ends were trimmed by 4 bases and 7 bases, with 15 bases remaining between them. The CDR3 here is CASSPGFMENTIYF. CDR3 in DNA: TGCGCCAGCAGCCCAGGGTTTATGGAGAACACCATATATTTT.

This clone was counted a few times. The V gene is TRBV28, the J gene TRBJ1-2; 7 bases are a match to TRBD1. The CDR3 sequence is 15 residues long. V lost 8 bases, J lost 8 bases, and 17 bases stayed unmatched. CDR1 is MDHEN and CDR2 is SYDVKM in the germline V gene. CDR3 loop: CASQRTGGWDGGYTF. CDR3 in DNA: TGTGCCAGCCAAAGGACAGGAGGGTGGGATGGCGGCTACACCTTC.

The V and J genes are TRBV28 and TRBJ2-1; possible D gene TRBD2, 5 bases. V was clipped by 6 bases and J by 10 bases, with 25 bases between them. This CDR3 region has 16 residues. CDR1 and CDR2 from the germline V gene are MDHEN and SYDVKM. CDR3 coding DNA: TGTGCCAGCAGCCTCCCCCTCGGCCTCGAGCGGCTCGAGCAGTTCTTC. It codes for CASSLPLGLERLEQFF. Based on the CDR3 plus reference TRBV28 and TRBJ2-1, the full variable domain is DVKVTQSSRYLVKRTGEKVFLECVQDMDHENMFWYRQDPGLGLRLIYFSYDVKMKEKGDIPEGYSVSREKKERFSLILESASTNQTSMYLCASSLPLGLERLEQFFGPGTRLTVL.

This sequence joins TRBV5-1 and TRBJ2-2, with a weak D call TRBD2 (5 bases). This CDR3 is built from 15 residues. V was cut by 4 bases and J by 0 bases, with 10 bases left in between. Germline V lookup: CDR1 SGHRS, CDR2 YFSETQ. CDR3 DNA: TGCGCCAGCAGCCCTGGAGGCGCGAACACCGGGGAGCTGTTTTTT. Its protein product is CASSPGGANTGELFF.

The CDR3 DNA reads TGTGCCAGCAGCCAAGTAGGACGGGAGAACACCGGGGAGCTGTTTTTT. This codes for CASSQVGRENTGELFF. This sequence joins TRBV4-2 and TRBJ2-2, with D perhaps matching TRBD2 (5 bases). Trimming stripped 1 base from V and 1 base from J, with 10 bases between. The CDR3 totals 16 residues. Per the germline V gene, CDR1 is LGHNA and CDR2 is YNFKEQ.

CDR3 region: CASSEHMNTEAFF. The CDR3 region has the DNA TGTGCCAGCAGTGAACATATGAACACTGAAGCTTTCTTT. The chain employs TRBV6-1 and TRBJ1-1; D is unclear. CDR1 MNHNS and CDR2 SASEGT come from the germline V gene. The CDR3 has 13 amino acids. Trimming took off 2 bases at V and 0 bases at J, with 4 bases between the two ends.